The 4 T cell receptor beta chains below come from one sample, sequenced in a study of CD8 T cells in ankylosing spondylitis. Via MiXCR, TCRdb re-called the 5' RACE reads, giving one row per CDR3 protein. The profile shows 350,000 to 450,000 distinct CDR3 sequences, 20% to 25% of them singletons. The sample taken for sequencing was blood, either unsorted or a sorted T cell fraction (not recorded which). These receptors were collected from a male donor with ankylosing spondylitis or in good health (not recorded which).

This chain joins TRBV12-3 or TRBV12-4 and TRBJ2-1, with D unclear. There are 15 residues in the CDR3. The V gene lost 5 bases and the J gene lost 6 bases, with 17 bases spanning the gap. For the CDR3, the DNA is TGTGCCAGCAGTGCATATATGCCCCGCCTCAATGAGCAGTTCTTC. Translating it yields CASSAYMPRLNEQFF.

This clonotype has just a few counts. The rearrangement joins TRBV6-4 to TRBJ2-3; TRBD1 matches 8 bases. Germline CDR1 is MRHNA and CDR2 is SNTAGT. Unmatched junction bases numbered 5, after V lost 6 bases and J lost 3 bases. The CDR3 is 14 residues long. In DNA, the CDR3 is TGTGCCAGCAGGGATTGGACAGGGACAGATACGCAGTATTTT. Residues: CASRDWTGTDTQYF.

The sample holds a few counts of this clonotype. This rearrangement joins TRBV4-1 to TRBJ2-3; D unresolved. V was pared by 0 bases and J by 6 bases, with 16 bases between. The CDR3 covers 16 residues. Germline values: CDR1 MGHRA, CDR2 YSYEKL. CDR3 DNA: TGCGCCAGCAGCCAAGAACCGGGTGGGGTGGGCGATACGCAGTATTTT. Its translation is CASSQEPGGVGDTQYF.

This clonotype was seen more than once but under ten times. The rearrangement uses TRBV11-2 and TRBJ2-2, with 7 bases lining up with TRBD1. Unmatched junction bases numbered 4, after V lost 6 bases and J lost 0 bases. The CDR3 extends over 15 amino acids. The germline V gene encodes CDR1 SGHAT and CDR2 FQNNGV. The DNA of the CDR3 is TGTGCCAGCAGTTGGGACAGCGCGAACACCGGGGAGCTGTTTTTT. Translation gives CASSWDSANTGELFF.